Listed here are 7 T cell receptor beta chains from one sample, sequenced in a study of T-cell reconstitution after alpha-beta-depleted transplantation in children. Unique molecular identifiers were used to barcode this TCRbeta library. MiXCR was run by TCRdb on the PCR reads, yielding one entry per CDR3 protein. The table records 500,000 or so distinct CDR3 sequences, approximately 30% of them present only once. The sequencing here drew on PBMCs from the stem cell graft donor, taken from the stem cell graft. These receptors were obtained from a human donor who donated a stem cell graft to a child with aplastic anemia.

This clonotype was observed a few times. This chain connects TRBV20-1 to TRBJ2-3, with 9 positions matching TRBD2. This CDR3 spans 15 amino acids. J was trimmed by 3 bases and V by 4 bases; bases with no gene match: 8. From germline, CDR1 is DFQATT and CDR2 SNEGSKA (reference sequence). The CDR3 DNA reads TGCAGTGCTAAGAGAGCGGGAGGATTTACAGATACGCAGTATTTT. Translation gives CSAKRAGGFTDTQYF.

The rearrangement joins TRBV9 to TRBJ2-3, with D uncertain. This CDR3 has 16 residues. Trimming removed 2 bases from V and 3 bases from J, with 16 bases in between. Germline V gene data show CDR1 as SGDLS and CDR2 as YYNGEE. As DNA, the CDR3 is TGTGCCAGCAGCGTTTATCAACCCGGTCGGACAGATACGCAGTATTTT. This translates into CASSVYQPGRTDTQYF.

V usage is TRBV14 and J usage is TRBJ2-7, with a weak D call TRBD1 (5 bases). This CDR3 contains 14 residues. Per germline, CDR1 SGHDN and CDR2 FVKESK. V was pared by 0 bases and J by 7 bases, with 13 bases between. The CDR3 DNA sequence: TGTGCCAGCAGCCAAGATAGGGCAGGGCGAGAGCAGTACGTC. Amino acid sequence: CASSQDRAGREQYV.

The rearrangement joins TRBV11-3 to TRBJ1-1; tentatively, D is TRBD1 (5 bases). The germline V and J ends were trimmed by 5 bases and 1 base, with 20 bases remaining between them. The CDR3 extends over 17 amino acids. CDR1 SGHNT and CDR2 YENEEA come from the germline V gene. The CDR3 loop reads CASSPMLGTDQNTEAFF. The CDR3 DNA sequence: TGTGCCAGCAGCCCGATGCTCGGGACGGATCAGAACACTGAAGCTTTCTTT.

The chain has TRBV3-1 and TRBJ1-2; D call uncertain. Between the trimmed V and J ends, which lost 1 base and 4 bases, there was a span of 13 bases. Looked up from germline, CDR1 is LGHDT and CDR2 is YNNKEL (reference sequence). The CDR3 is 15 residues long. The CDR3 loop is CASSQGPQPGYGYTF. CDR3 nucleotides: TGTGCCAGCAGCCAAGGACCCCAGCCGGGCTATGGCTACACCTTC.

The genes are TRBV12-3 or TRBV12-4 and TRBJ2-2, with D unclear. CDR3 length: 18 residues. The V and J ends lost 7 bases and 2 bases respectively, with 23 bases between them. CDR3 bases: TGTGCCAGCACCCCTTGGACGATAGGAAGGTTAAACACCGGGGAGCTGTTTTTT. Encoded protein: CASTPWTIGRLNTGELFF.

The chain carries TRBV29-1 and TRBJ1-5; TRBD1 aligns across 10 bases. CDR3 length equals 15 residues. Trimming cost V 6 bases and J 2 bases; bases outside gene matches: 7. In germline, CDR1 is SQVTM, CDR2 ANQGSEA. The CDR3 reads CSVQTGTGGNQPQHF. DNA for the CDR3: TGCAGCGTACAGACCGGGACAGGGGGCAATCAGCCCCAGCATTTT.